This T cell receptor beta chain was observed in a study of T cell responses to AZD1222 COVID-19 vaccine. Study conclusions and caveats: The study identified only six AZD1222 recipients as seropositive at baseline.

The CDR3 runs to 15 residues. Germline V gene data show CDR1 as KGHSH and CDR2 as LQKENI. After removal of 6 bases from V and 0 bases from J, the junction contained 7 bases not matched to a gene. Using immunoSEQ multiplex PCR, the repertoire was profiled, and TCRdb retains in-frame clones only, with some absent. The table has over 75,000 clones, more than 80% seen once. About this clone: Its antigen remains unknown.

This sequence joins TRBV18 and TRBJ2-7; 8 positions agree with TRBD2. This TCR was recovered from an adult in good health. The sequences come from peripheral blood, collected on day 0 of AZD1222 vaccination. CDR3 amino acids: CASSPIAGSSYEQYF. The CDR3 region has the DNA TGTGCCAGCTCGCCGATAGCGGGAAGCTCCTACGAGCAGTACTTC.